This T cell receptor (beta chain) was sequenced in a study of OX40 agonist ivuxolimab in advanced cancers. Overall study context: Dose-escalation subjects each had hepatocellular carcinoma, melanoma, renal cell or head and neck cancer.

This table comes from immunoSEQ multiplex PCR, and its TCRdb copy is limited to in-frame clones, with some not included. The table records approximately 110,000 clones, 85% to 95% of them present only once. The V end was cut by 5 bases, the J end by 2 bases, with 7 bases between. The CDR3 length is 12 residues. The germline gives CDR1 MNHNY, CDR2 SVGAGI (reference sequence). In its sample, this clone was seen a few times. The antigen remains unidentified. Study results and limitations: The work left the antigen specificity of expanded peripheral T cells undetermined. Partly responding patients at 0.1-3.0 mg/kg showed some of the smallest clonal expansion. Researchers report that CD8+ T cells had, on average, more expanded clones than CD4+.

This TCR was recovered from an adult with an advanced solid tumor such as melanoma, head and neck, liver or kidney cancer. The source material was CD4+ or CD8+ T cells sorted from blood, sampled in a trial of the OX40 agonist ivuxolimab. The chain carries TRBV6-6 and TRBJ2-7; D gene ambiguous. The CDR3 region is CASSPGPYEQYF. The CDR3 coding sequence is TGTGCCAGCAGTCCGGGTCCCTACGAGCAGTACTTC.